These 4 T cell receptor beta chains were all obtained from the same sample, sequenced in a study of OX40 agonist ivuxolimab in advanced cancers. Libraries were built with the immunoSEQ multiplex PCR assay. Held by TCRdb, this immuneACCESS table contains in-frame sequences only and omits some clones. Under half of the omission traces to an unresolved V gene where checked; the cause of the rest is unknown. The sample profile shows 100,000 to 150,000 clones; around 90% of them were found once. The ten largest make up 0.8% to 1% of the sample. Specimen: CD4+ or CD8+ T cells sorted from blood, collected in a trial of the OX40 agonist ivuxolimab. The receptors were gathered from an adult with an advanced solid tumor such as melanoma, head and neck, liver or kidney cancer.

J is TRBJ2-7 and V is TRBV9; weak D call: TRBD2 (5 bases). Germline V lookup: CDR1 SGDLS, CDR2 YYNGEE. Between the trimmed V and J ends, which lost 3 bases and 2 bases, there was a span of 12 bases. This CDR3 is built from 14 residues. The DNA for the CDR3 is TGTGCCAGCAGCGCCGGACTGTCTACCTACGAGCAGTACTTC. This gives the protein CASSAGLSTYEQYF.

The chain links TRBV4-1 to TRBJ1-1; D may be TRBD1 (5 bases). Germline values: CDR1 MGHRA, CDR2 YSYEKL. Trimming shortened V by 5 bases and J by 1 base, and 5 bases separated the two germline ends. This CDR3 comprises 12 residues. The CDR3 nucleotides read TGCGCCAGCAGCGGGGGGAACACTGAAGCTTTCTTT. Amino acid sequence: CASSGGNTEAFF.

The J gene is TRBJ2-2, the V gene TRBV5-1; D possibly corresponds to TRBD2 (5 bases). CDR3 length: 14 amino acids. Germline V gene sequence: CDR1 SGHRS, CDR2 YFSETQ. Trimming stripped 4 bases from V and 3 bases from J, with 10 bases between. The CDR3 DNA sequence: TGCGCCAGCAGCGACGGACTCTACACCGGGGAGCTGTTTTTT. Translated, it gives CASSDGLYTGELFF.

V and J are TRBV4-3 and TRBJ2-1; the match to TRBD2 covers 9 bases. This CDR3 region has 18 residues. With 1 base clipped from V and 9 bases from J, the junction kept 16 bases outside the gene matches. Germline CDR1 LGHNA, CDR2 YSLEER. This CDR3 is CASSQAVAGARGRGEQFF. The CDR3 nucleotides are TGCGCCAGCAGCCAAGCCGTAGCGGGAGCTAGGGGTAGGGGTGAGCAGTTCTTC.